These 27 T cell receptor beta chains were all obtained from the same sample, sequenced in a study of shared clonotypes between healthy human individuals. Profiling relied on immunoSEQ multiplex PCR, and the TCRdb table lists in-frame clones only, not all of them. The table shows about 600,000 clones, with approximately 97% occurring only once. The sample taken for sequencing was naive CD4+ T cells sorted from blood. Subset described: CD45RA+ positively selected. The receptors originated from a woman in her twenties or thirties in good health.

V usage is TRBV5-1 and J usage is TRBJ1-2; 7 nucleotides line up with TRBD1. CDR1 and CDR2 from the germline V gene are SGHRS and YFSETQ. The CDR3 has 14 amino acids. V lost 3 bases to trimming and J lost 6 bases; unmatched junction nucleotides: 8. This chain's CDR3 is CASSSDTTGHGYTF. In DNA, the CDR3 is TGCGCCAGCAGCTCCGATACGACAGGGCATGGCTACACCTTC.

The genes are TRBV5-1 and TRBJ2-7, with 11 positions matching TRBD2. V was pared by 0 bases and J by 0 bases, with 11 bases of the junction left unmatched. The CDR3 sequence is 19 residues long. Germline CDR1 and CDR2: SGHRS and YFSETQ. As DNA, the CDR3 is TGCGCCAGCAGCTTGGATCTTCGGACTAGCGGGCCGAGCTCCTACGAGCAGTACTTC. This sequence encodes CASSLDLRTSGPSSYEQYF. The variable domain in full, completed from reference TRBV5-1 and TRBJ2-7, reads KAGVTQTPRYLIKTRGQQVTLSCSPISGHRSVSWYQQTPGQGLQFLFEYFSETQRNKGNFPGRFSGRQFSNSRSEMNVSTLELGDSALYLCASSLDLRTSGPSSYEQYFGPGTRLTVT.

This chain links TRBV29-1 with TRBJ2-7; 7 bases map to TRBD1. CDR1 and CDR2 from the germline V gene are SQVTM and ANQGSEA. Unmatched junction bases numbered 8, after V lost 1 base and J lost 5 bases. This CDR3 comprises 14 residues. In DNA, the CDR3 is TGCAGCGTTGAAGTCACCCTACAGGGGAACGAGCAGTACTTC. It encodes CSVEVTLQGNEQYF.

The rearrangement uses TRBV6-5 and TRBJ2-3; D may match TRBD1 or TRBD2 (5 bases each). The V and J ends lost 6 bases and 2 bases respectively, with 12 bases between them. The CDR3 contains 14 residues. The germline V gene has CDR1 MNHEY and CDR2 SVGAGI. For the CDR3, the DNA is TGTGCCAGCAGCCTAGGGACCCTCACAGATACGCAGTATTTT. Amino acids: CASSLGTLTDTQYF.

The chain employs TRBV2 and TRBJ2-7; D unresolved. Trimming removed 2 bases at V and 6 bases at J, with 11 bases between. Germline V gene sequence: CDR1 SNHLY, CDR2 FYNNEI. This CDR3 is 13 amino acids long. As DNA, the CDR3 is TGTGCCAGCAGTGAAAATTTAGTAAGCGAGCAGTACTTC. It is translated as CASSENLVSEQYF.

The genes are TRBV6-1 and TRBJ1-5; unclear D gene. The length of the CDR3 is 14 residues. Per the germline V gene, CDR1 is MNHNS and CDR2 is SASEGT. Deletions cut 5 bases from V and 5 bases from J, with 13 bases between. The CDR3 region has the DNA TGTGCCAGCAGTTTTCGACGGTATGATCAGCCCCAGCATTTT. Residues: CASSFRRYDQPQHF.

The chain links TRBV28 to TRBJ1-1, with 8 bases aligning to TRBD1. Germline-derived CDR1 and CDR2 are MDHEN and SYDVKM. The V gene end was trimmed by 8 bases and the J gene end by 5 bases; junction bases not matched to a gene: 1. CDR3 length: 11 residues. This CDR3 reads CASGQGTEAFF. CDR3 nucleotides: TGTGCCAGCGGACAGGGAACTGAAGCTTTCTTT.

The V call is TRBV29-1, the J call TRBJ2-1, with 8 bases identical to TRBD1. Germline V gene sequence: CDR1 SQVTM, CDR2 ANQGSEA. J lost 0 bases, V lost 8 bases, and 6 bases had no gene match. This CDR3 is 14 amino acids long. The CDR3, as DNA: TGCAGCTCAGACACAGGGGGCTCCTACAATGAGCAGTTCTTC. Translated, it gives CSSDTGGSYNEQFF.

The V gene is TRBV28, the J gene TRBJ1-5; D is possibly TRBD1 (5 bases). Germline lookup yields CDR1 MDHEN and CDR2 SYDVKM. CDR3 length equals 15 residues. The V end lost 3 bases, the J end lost 1 base, and 10 bases lay between the germline ends. This CDR3 is CASSLGPVSNQPQHF. CDR3 in DNA: TGTGCCAGCAGTTTGGGGCCAGTGAGCAATCAGCCCCAGCATTTT. Looking up the rest from reference TRBV28 and TRBJ1-5 gives the full variable domain: DVKVTQSSRYLVKRTGEKVFLECVQDMDHENMFWYRQDPGLGLRLIYFSYDVKMKEKGDIPEGYSVSREKKERFSLILESASTNQTSMYLCASSLGPVSNQPQHFGDGTRLSIL.

The rearrangement joins TRBV28 to TRBJ1-5; possibly TRBD1 for D (5 bases). Trimming pared 4 bases from V and 7 bases from J, leaving 14 bases between. This CDR3 is 14 amino acids long. Per the germline V gene, CDR1 is MDHEN and CDR2 is SYDVKM. CDR3 residues: CASSSRGTSQPQHF. For the CDR3, the DNA is TGTGCCAGCAGTTCCCGGGGGACGAGCCAGCCCCAGCATTTT. The full variable domain, with the rest looked up from reference TRBV28 and TRBJ1-5, is DVKVTQSSRYLVKRTGEKVFLECVQDMDHENMFWYRQDPGLGLRLIYFSYDVKMKEKGDIPEGYSVSREKKERFSLILESASTNQTSMYLCASSSRGTSQPQHFGDGTRLSIL.

The V gene is TRBV5-8, the J gene TRBJ2-1; D is uncertain. The germline V gene has CDR1 SGHTS and CDR2 YDEGEE. The CDR3 is 12 amino acids. V lost 7 bases, J lost 8 bases, and 13 bases lay in between. CDR3 nucleotide sequence: TGTGCCAGCGTCCAAGGGTGGGATGAGCAGTTCTTC. Its translation: CASVQGWDEQFF.

The chain joins TRBV19 to TRBJ2-2; D tentatively reads TRBD1 or TRBD2 (5 bases each). The CDR3 covers 15 residues. V lost 3 bases, J lost 6 bases, and 14 bases lay in between. CDR1 and CDR2 from the germline V gene are LNHDA and SQIVND (reference sequence). This CDR3 is CASSIAGTPAGELFF. The DNA of the CDR3 is TGTGCCAGTAGTATCGCCGGGACCCCCGCCGGGGAGCTGTTTTTT.

The J gene is TRBJ1-3, the V gene TRBV7-9; 7 bases fit TRBD1. Germline loops: CDR1 SEHNR, CDR2 FQNEAQ (reference sequence). Unmatched junction bases numbered 6, after V lost 4 bases and J lost 0 bases. This CDR3 contains 16 residues. The CDR3 region has the DNA TGTGCCAGCAGCTCTGAGGGACAGAGCTCTGGAAACACCATATATTTT. Protein product: CASSSEGQSSGNTIYF.

V and J are TRBV5-1 and TRBJ2-5; possible D gene TRBD2, 6 bases. The J call could be wrong; TRBJ2-7 is a better fit for the DNA end. Germline V gives CDR1 SGHRS, CDR2 YFSETQ. The CDR3 loop spans 12 amino acids. The CDR3 is CASSLGGYEQYF. The CDR3 DNA follows: TGCGCCAGCAGTCTCGGGGGTTACGAGCAGTACTTC.

This chain uses TRBV7-6 with TRBJ2-2; 7 bases line up with TRBD2. The CDR3 loop spans 14 amino acids. Germline V lookup: CDR1 SGHVS, CDR2 FNYEAQ. V shed 8 bases, J shed 5 bases, and the junction held 8 bases outside the gene matches. The CDR3 sequence: CASLAGVDTGELFF. The CDR3 DNA reads TGTGCCAGCCTGGCGGGAGTAGATACCGGGGAGCTGTTTTTT.

The gene calls are TRBV2 and TRBJ2-3; D ambiguous. Germline loops: CDR1 SNHLY, CDR2 FYNNEI. Trimming took off 10 bases at V and 0 bases at J, with 8 bases between the two ends. The CDR3 loop spans 12 amino acids. The CDR3 nucleotides read TGTGCCACCACCGAGAGCACAGATACGCAGTATTTT. It translates to CATTESTDTQYF.

The CDR3 loop reads CASSLHGGLQPQHF. For the CDR3, the DNA is TGTGCCAGCAGTTTACATGGGGGGCTGCAGCCCCAGCATTTT. V is TRBV28 and J is TRBJ1-5; the D gene is possibly TRBD1 (6 bases). The CDR3 contains 14 residues. Germline values: CDR1 MDHEN, CDR2 SYDVKM. Trimming stripped 2 bases from V and 7 bases from J, with 12 bases between.

This chain connects TRBV19 to TRBJ2-1, with 8 nucleotides matching TRBD2. The germline V gene has CDR1 LNHDA and CDR2 SQIVND (reference sequence). This CDR3 has 18 amino acids. The J segment lost 6 bases and the V segment lost 3 bases, leaving 16 bases of the junction unmatched. CDR3 nucleotide sequence: TGTGCCAGTAGTATGCTAAATCCCGGGAGGGCCAGAACCAATGAGCAGTTCTTC. Its translation: CASSMLNPGRARTNEQFF.

The chain uses TRBV5-4 and TRBJ2-3, with 9 bases matching TRBD2. The CDR3 length is 13 residues. Per germline, CDR1 SGHNT and CDR2 YYREEE (reference sequence). Unmatched junction bases numbered 4, after V lost 5 bases and J lost 6 bases. In DNA form, the CDR3 reads TGTGCCAGCAGGATAGCGGGAGTGGATACGCAGTATTTT. Translation: CASRIAGVDTQYF.

The chain combines TRBV25-1 with TRBJ2-7; TRBD2 matches at 9 bases. Trimming removed 6 bases from V and 3 bases from J; junction bases left unmatched: 3. The CDR3 has 13 amino acids. Germline lookup yields CDR1 MGHDK and CDR2 SYGVNS. CDR3 bases: TGTGCCAGCAGGCAGACTAGCGGCTACGAGCAGTACTTC. Its translation is CASRQTSGYEQYF.

CDR3: CASSYDVGAETYEQYF. CDR3 DNA sequence: TGTGCCAGCAGTTACGACGTCGGGGCAGAAACCTACGAGCAGTACTTC. The V and J genes are TRBV6-5 and TRBJ2-7; D may correspond to TRBD1 or TRBD2 (5 bases each). The length of the CDR3 is 16 residues. Germline CDR1 is MNHEY and CDR2 is SVGAGI. V lost 2 bases and J 2 bases, leaving 16 bases between the germline ends.

This chain uses TRBV18 with TRBJ2-3; D is undetermined. CDR1 is KGHSH and CDR2 is LQKENI in the germline V gene. V lost 4 bases and J 0 bases, leaving 8 bases between the germline ends. The CDR3 sequence is 14 residues long. CDR3 amino acids: CASSLGQSTDTQYF. DNA of the CDR3: TGTGCCAGCTCACTAGGGCAGAGCACAGATACGCAGTATTTT.

This clone was picked up one time. The rearrangement joins TRBV5-1 to TRBJ2-5; 7 bases line up with TRBD1. V shed 2 bases and J 3 bases; nucleotides not matched to a gene: 4. The CDR3 length is 14 residues. CDR1 and CDR2 (germline): SGHRS, YFSETQ. CDR3 in amino acids: CASSFDREKETQYF. The CDR3 DNA follows: TGCGCCAGCAGCTTCGACAGGGAAAAAGAGACCCAGTACTTC.

The genes are TRBV10-3 and TRBJ2-1; possible D gene TRBD1, 6 bases. V was trimmed by 4 bases and J by 4 bases, leaving 11 bases between them. Germline V gene sequence: CDR1 ENHRY, CDR2 SYGVKD. CDR3 length equals 14 residues. The CDR3 spells CAISGGRGYNEQFF. The CDR3 bases are TGTGCCATCAGTGGCGGTAGGGGGTACAATGAGCAGTTCTTC.

The V call is TRBV28, the J call TRBJ1-1; D not certain. Germline V lookup: CDR1 MDHEN, CDR2 SYDVKM. Trimming left V 5 bases short and J 0 bases short, with 13 bases between. The CDR3 is 15 amino acids. CDR3 sequence: CASSPRAIMNTEAFF. The DNA for the CDR3 is TGTGCCAGCAGTCCCCGGGCCATAATGAACACTGAAGCTTTCTTT. Complete variable domain (other parts from reference TRBV28 and TRBJ1-1): DVKVTQSSRYLVKRTGEKVFLECVQDMDHENMFWYRQDPGLGLRLIYFSYDVKMKEKGDIPEGYSVSREKKERFSLILESASTNQTSMYLCASSPRAIMNTEAFFGQGTRLTVV.

The chain carries TRBV28 and TRBJ1-5; tentatively, D is TRBD1 (6 bases). The CDR3 is made up of 16 amino acids. Germline V lookup: CDR1 MDHEN, CDR2 SYDVKM. V dropped 5 bases and J dropped 0 bases, with 14 bases sitting between them. CDR3 residues: CASSGGGSYSNQPQHF. Written as DNA, the CDR3 is TGTGCCAGCAGTGGGGGCGGGTCCTATAGCAATCAGCCCCAGCATTTT.

CDR3 residues: CASSLRFPRGELFF. The CDR3 region has the DNA TGTGCCAGCAGTTTACGTTTCCCCCGAGGGGAGCTGTTTTTT. The rearrangement links TRBV28 to TRBJ2-2; D is unresolved. The germline V gene encodes CDR1 MDHEN and CDR2 SYDVKM. V gave up 2 bases and J gave up 8 bases, with 12 bases separating them. The CDR3 runs 14 residues.